The 10 T cell receptor beta chains reported below all come from one sample, sequenced in a study of tissue T cells after allogeneic stem cell transplantation. The data were produced by immunoSEQ multiplex PCR, yet TCRdb's version contains in-frame clones alone and is incomplete. The profile shows 15,000 to 20,000 clones, approximately 70% of them singletons. Sequencing used spleen. These receptors originate from a female BALB/c mouse in good health. MHC haplotype: H2-d.

Worth noting for this clone: Gene and germline names: mouse. From the germline J gene comes the end of the CDR3, since the read stops 1 residue before it. The rearrangement uses TRBV2 and TRBJ2-3; 7 bases match TRBD1. The CDR3 consists of 15 residues. The V gene's germline CDR1 is LGHNA and CDR2 YSYQKL. V shed 2 bases and J 0 bases; nucleotides not matched to a gene: 2. The CDR3 bases that were read are TGTGCCAGCAGCCAAACAGGGGCTAGTGCAGAAACGCTGTAT. This encodes CASSQTGASAETLY. The full CDR3 is CASSQTGASAETLYF.

For this clone: Gene names and germline match the mouse. The read terminates 1 residue ahead of where the CDR3 ends, so the germline J gene completes it. V is TRBV13-3 and J is TRBJ1-3; D not resolved. CDR3 length equals 15 residues. V lost 0 bases and J lost 0, with 7 bases in between. Looked up from germline, CDR1 is NNHDY and CDR2 is SYVADS. The CDR3 region is CASSDAANSGNTLYF. The CDR3 DNA, read in part, is TGTGCCAGCAGTGATGCGGCAAATTCTGGAAATACGCTCTAT.

With regard to this clone: Gene names are the mouse ones. The read finishes 1 residue shy of the CDR3 end, and the germline J gene is used to complete it. The rearrangement links TRBV13-1 to TRBJ2-1, with D possibly being TRBD1 (6 bases). Germline V gene data show CDR1 as NSHNY and CDR2 as SYGAGN. CDR3 length: 14 amino acids. The V end lost 2 bases, the J end lost 4 bases, and 10 bases lay between the germline ends. This chain's CDR3 is CASSETGRYAEQFF. The sequenced part of the CDR3 DNA is TGTGCCAGCAGTGAAACAGGGCGGTATGCTGAGCAGTTC.

Points on this clone: Gene names follow the mouse nomenclature. The read stops 1 residue short of the end of the CDR3; the missing end is completed from the germline J gene. The chain recombines TRBV19 with TRBJ2-5, with 9 bases fitting TRBD2. Germline-derived CDR1 and CDR2 are FNHDT and SITEND (reference sequence). The ends lost 4 bases at V and 2 bases at J; junction bases unmatched: 5. The CDR3 extends over 15 amino acids. The sequenced part of the CDR3 DNA is TGTGCCAGCAGTCTCTCTGGGGGGGTCCAAGACACCCAGTAC. Amino acid sequence: CASSLSGGVQDTQY. The full CDR3 is CASSLSGGVQDTQYF.

About this clone itself: Mouse names are used for the genes. Read data end 1 residue before the CDR3 end; the end is taken from the germline J gene. The chain links TRBV2 to TRBJ2-5; 10 positions match TRBD2. CDR3 length: 15 residues. Trimming cost V 6 bases and J 3 bases; bases outside gene matches: 6. Germline lookup yields CDR1 LGHNA and CDR2 YSYQKL. CDR3 region: CASRSRDWGQDTQYF. Incomplete CDR3 DNA: TGTGCCAGCAGATCCCGGGACTGGGGACAAGACACCCAGTAC.

About this clone itself: Gene labels here are mouse ones. The read comes to an end 1 residue before the CDR3 does, leaving the germline J gene to fill in the end. The gene calls are TRBV1 and TRBJ2-2; D possibly corresponds to TRBD2 (6 bases). This CDR3 is built from 15 residues. The V gene lost 1 base and the J gene lost 4 bases, with 10 bases spanning the gap. Germline values: CDR1 NSQYPW, CDR2 LRSPGD (reference sequence). The covered CDR3 bases are TGCACCTGCAGTGCAGGGGGGGAGGGCACCGGGCAGCTCTAC. Translated: CTCSAGGEGTGQLY. The full CDR3 reads CTCSAGGEGTGQLYF.

This clone was detected a few times. Mouse gene names apply. With the read ending 1 residue before the CDR3 end, the germline J gene is used to fill in that end. The V gene is TRBV19, the J gene TRBJ2-7; TRBD1 might be the D (7 bases). CDR1 is FNHDT and CDR2 is SITEND in the germline V gene (reference sequence). V lost 2 bases, J lost 2 bases, and 11 bases lay in between. The CDR3 is made up of 14 amino acids. This CDR3 is CASSMEGATYEQYF. CDR3 DNA, as far as it was read: TGTGCCAGCAGTATGGAGGGGGCTACCTATGAACAGTAC.

This clone was counted only a few times. Gene names follow the mouse nomenclature. The sequence runs out 1 residue before the end of the CDR3; the remainder is reconstructed from the germline J gene. The rearrangement joins TRBV4 to TRBJ2-2; 7 positions match TRBD1. J lost 1 base, V lost 5 bases, and 7 bases had no gene match. The CDR3 has 16 amino acids. Germline V CDR1 and CDR2: LGHDT, YNNKQL (reference sequence). The CDR3 spells CASSHDRDQNTGQLYF. The CDR3 bases that were read are TGTGCCAGCAGCCACGACAGGGATCAAAACACCGGGCAGCTCTAC.

As to this clone: All gene names here are mouse names. The CDR3 end lies 1 residue beyond the end of the read and is filled in from the germline J gene. V usage is TRBV1 and J usage is TRBJ1-6; D is undetermined. TRBJ1-6 is an ORF, and what it does is uncertain. The CDR3 extends over 17 amino acids. Looked up from germline, CDR1 is NSQYPW and CDR2 is LRSPGD (reference sequence). Trimming removed 0 bases at V and 0 bases at J, with 9 bases between. The DNA read from the CDR3 is TGCACCTGCAGTGCAGATCCCCAAAATTCCTATAATTCGCCCCTCTAC. It codes for CTCSADPQNSYNSPLY. The whole CDR3 sequence is CTCSADPQNSYNSPLYF.

Remarks on this clone: Germline and genes: mouse. The CDR3 is cut off 1 residue early in the read; its end comes from the germline J gene. The gene calls are TRBV20 and TRBJ2-5; tentatively, D is TRBD1 (6 bases). The ends were cut back, 3 bases at V and 3 bases at J, with 10 bases in the middle. The CDR3 extends over 13 amino acids. Germline CDR1 and CDR2: GFQATS and STVNSAI. CDR3 DNA, as far as it was read: TGTGGTGCTAGCCGGGACAATCAAGACACCCAGTAC. This gives the protein CGASRDNQDTQY. The full CDR3 sequence reads CGASRDNQDTQYF.